The 9 T cell receptor beta chains reported below all come from one sample, sequenced in a study of Ad26.COV2.S vaccination and SARS-CoV-2 variants. As to treatment: 15 to 20 received Ad26.COV2.S at low or high dose, single or two shots; about 5 received placebo; per-sample allocation not given. Material that was analyzed had been drawn on day 63 after the first vaccine or placebo injection. Assay used: immunoSEQ multiplex PCR; TCRdb lists only in-frame clones, some missing. This sample has 350,000 to 500,000 clones, with 89% found just once. Material: peripheral blood, obtained in a trial of Ad26.COV2.S vaccine versus placebo. Receptor source: a person aged 18-60 years who received the Ad26.COV2.S COVID-19 vaccine or a placebo.

This clone was recorded only once. CDR3 region: CASSSPDRDTDTQYF. CDR3 nucleotides: TGTGCCAGCAGTTCCCCGGACAGGGACACAGATACGCAGTATTTT. The chain carries TRBV28 and TRBJ2-3, with TRBD1 matching over 8 bases. Trimming removed 4 bases from V and 2 bases from J; junction bases left unmatched: 5. Germline values: CDR1 MDHEN, CDR2 SYDVKM. The CDR3 is 15 residues long.

The chain uses TRBV7-3 and TRBJ2-5, with D perhaps given as TRBD1 or TRBD2 (5 bases each). Germline V gene data show CDR1 as SGHTA and CDR2 as FQGTGA. V was shortened by 5 bases and J by 1 base, with 8 bases between the two germline ends. The CDR3 sequence is 13 residues long. The CDR3 nucleotides read TGTGCCAGCAGCCGGGGCCTCCAAGAGACCCAGTACTTC. As protein: CASSRGLQETQYF.

V usage is TRBV10-3 and J usage is TRBJ2-7; no clear D gene. V was pared by 3 bases and J by 4 bases, with 10 bases between. This CDR3 spans 13 amino acids. CDR1 ENHRY and CDR2 SYGVKD come from the germline V gene. Here the CDR3 DNA reads TGTGCCATCAGTGATTTCGACCTTTACGAGCAGTACGTC. This sequence encodes CAISDFDLYEQYV.

V usage is TRBV6-2 or TRBV6-3 and J usage is TRBJ2-1, with 8 bases aligning to TRBD1. The CDR3 is 15 amino acids. V dropped 2 bases and J dropped 5; count of bases not matched to a gene: 5. Germline V gene sequence: CDR1 MNHEY, CDR2 SVGEGT. The CDR3 loop is CASSYSGQGHNEQFF. CDR3 DNA sequence: TGTGCCAGCAGTTACAGTGGACAGGGCCACAATGAGCAGTTCTTC.

V is TRBV28 and J is TRBJ1-5; D gene uncertain. Germline V gene sequence: CDR1 MDHEN, CDR2 SYDVKM. The CDR3 covers 15 residues. Deletions cut 5 bases from V and 5 bases from J, with 16 bases between. The CDR3 loop is CASSLDPTHDQPQHF. The CDR3 coding sequence is TGTGCCAGCAGTCTGGACCCTACGCACGATCAGCCCCAGCATTTT.

The chain couples TRBV18 to TRBJ1-1; no firm D call. Trimming removed 4 bases from V and 2 bases from J, with 14 bases in between. CDR1 is KGHSH, CDR2 LQKENI, per germline. The CDR3 extends over 15 amino acids. DNA for the CDR3: TGTGCCAGCTCACGAACCGGGAGGGCTAACACTGAAGCTTTCTTT. Its protein is CASSRTGRANTEAFF.

The chain recombines TRBV18 with TRBJ1-6; D not certain. This CDR3 contains 15 residues. Trimming removed 1 base from V and 7 bases from J, with 11 bases in between. Germline CDR1 reads KGHSH; CDR2 reads LQKENI. CDR3 region: CASSPRRETNSPLHF. The DNA of the CDR3 is TGTGCCAGCTCACCACGGAGGGAGACGAATTCACCCCTCCACTTT.

This sequence joins TRBV5-5 and TRBJ2-7, with D uncertain. The CDR3 length is 13 residues. The V gene lost 3 bases and the J gene lost 4 bases, with 11 bases spanning the gap. CDR1 and CDR2 (germline): SGHKS, YYEKEE (reference sequence). The CDR3, as DNA: TGTGCCAGCAGCTCATACGGTGAATACGAGCAGTACGTC. It specifies CASSSYGEYEQYV.

V gene TRBV7-9 combines with J gene TRBJ1-5; 10 bases are a match to TRBD1. J lost 5 bases, V lost 5 bases, and 6 bases had no gene match. There are 15 residues in the CDR3. Germline CDR1 SEHNR, CDR2 FQNEAQ (reference sequence). The CDR3 coding sequence is TGTGCCAGCAGCCTATCGGACAGGGGGGATCAGCCCCAGCATTTT. It is translated as CASSLSDRGDQPQHF.